The rows below give T cell receptor beta chains drawn from one sample of a study of blood T cell repertoires in COVID-19. The method was immunoSEQ multiplex PCR; TCRdb's version includes in-frame clones alone and lacks a portion of them. The repertoire holds roughly 260,000 clones, with about 88% as singletons. The material sequenced was peripheral blood. Receptor source: a woman aged 40 to 55 who had recovered from COVID-19. Both conserved end residues are part of each CDR3. The D gene is left open where the match is weak. Only part of the rows carry a size: once, few, many, or a class if the clone is expanded.

once	TRBV27	TRBD1	TRBJ2-3	17	TGTGCCAGCAGCCAAAGGGACAGGGCGGCTCGCACAGATACGCAGTATTTT	CASSQRDRAARTDTQYF
.	TRBV27	TRBD1	TRBJ1-1	14	TGTGCCAGCAGTTATGGGACAGCGAACACTGAAGCTTTCTTT	CASSYGTANTEAFF
once	TRBV11-2	.	TRBJ2-7	14	TGTGCCAGCAGCTTAGCAGGGATACCCTACGAGCAGTACTTC	CASSLAGIPYEQYF
.	TRBV28	.	TRBJ2-5	11	TGTGCCAGCAGTTTATCCAGGTCCCAGTACTTC	CASSLSRSQYF
.	TRBV7-9	.	TRBJ1-2	13	TGTGCCAGCAGCCCGAGGGAAAGCTATGGCTACACCTTC	CASSPRESYGYTF
.	TRBV28	.	TRBJ1-4	12	TGTGCCAGCAGCACAGGGTGGGAAAAACTGTTTTTT	CASSTGWEKLFF
.	TRBV19	TRBD2	TRBJ2-2	14	TGTGCCAGTAGGGGGACTAGCGGGAGTGGGGAGCTGTTTTTT	CASRGTSGSGELFF
.	TRBV6-1	.	TRBJ2-7	11	TGTGCCAGCAAAGGGGCCTACGAGCAGTACTTC	CASKGAYEQYF
few	TRBV19	TRBD1	TRBJ2-2	15	TGTGCCAGTAGTATCACAGGGGGCCCAACCGGGGAGCTGTTTTTT	CASSITGGPTGELFF
.	TRBV10-3	.	TRBJ1-1	14	TGTGCCATCAGTTTACAGGGCCAGAACACTGAAGCTTTCTTT	CAISLQGQNTEAFF
.	TRBV7-3	.	TRBJ1-1	14	TGTGCCAGCAGCCCCCACCGGTCCTACCCCGAAGCTTTCTTT	CASSPHRSYPEAFF
.	TRBV6-4	.	TRBJ2-7	17	TGTGCCAGCAGCCTCCGGGACCCCATCATGGGGGGCTACGAGCAGTACTTC	CASSLRDPIMGGYEQYF
.	TRBV2	.	TRBJ2-7	12	TGTGCCAGCAGTGTCCAGGGCTACGAGCAGTACTTC	CASSVQGYEQYF
.	TRBV5-4	.	TRBJ2-2	17	TGTGCCAGCAGCTTGGGACCTGGCAGGGCGAACACCGGGGAGCTGTTTTTT	CASSLGPGRANTGELFF
.	TRBV27	.	TRBJ1-2	14	TGTGCCAGCAGTCCCCCCTCAGGGATTTATGGCTACACCTTC	CASSPPSGIYGYTF